The rows below give T cell receptor beta chains drawn from one sample of a study of T cells after yellow fever vaccination. One entry per CDR3 protein, called by TCRdb with MiXCR from the 5' RACE reads. The table has under 500,000 distinct CDR3 sequences, approximately 18% seen once; the top ten hold roughly a sixth. The material sequenced was PBMCs, taken before the yellow fever booster vaccination. These receptor sequences come from a man aged 18 to 29 who received the YFV17D yellow fever vaccine. CDR3s include the opening cysteine and the closing phenylalanine or tryptophan. Fields, in order: D gene, clone size, J gene, CDR3 length, V gene, CDR3 protein, CDR3 DNA. D genes are given only for firm matches. Rows may omit the clone size; those that give it use once, few, many or a size class.

D: NA; size: many; J: TRBJ1-5; length: 13; V: TRBV7-9; CDR3: CASSDSALEPQHF; DNA: TGTGCCAGCAGTGACAGCGCCCTGGAGCCCCAGCATTTT
D: NA; size: NA; J: TRBJ1-6; length: 15; V: TRBV27; CDR3: CASSFETVGRRPLHF; DNA: TGTGCCAGCAGTTTCGAGACGGTAGGAAGGCGACCCCTCCACTTT
D: NA; size: NA; J: TRBJ2-6; length: 15; V: TRBV5-1; CDR3: CASSLELAGANVLTF; DNA: TGCGCCAGCAGCTTGGAACTAGCTGGGGCCAACGTCCTGACTTTC
D: NA; size: few; J: TRBJ2-3; length: 16; V: TRBV5-1; CDR3: CASSLAPAGSGATQYF; DNA: TGCGCCAGCAGCTTGGCCCCGGCGGGGTCGGGTGCTACGCAGTATTTT
D: NA; size: NA; J: TRBJ2-6; length: 16; V: TRBV5-1; CDR3: CASSLVTHSGANVLTF; DNA: TGCGCCAGCAGCTTGGTTACGCACTCTGGGGCCAACGTCCTGACTTTC
D: NA; size: few; J: TRBJ1-1; length: 14; V: TRBV4-3; CDR3: CASRGSFRAHEAFF; DNA: TGCGCCAGCAGAGGGTCGTTCAGGGCCCATGAAGCTTTCTTT
D: TRBD1; size: few; J: TRBJ1-6; length: 16; V: TRBV4-3; CDR3: CASSQDQGRGLSPLHF; DNA: TGCGCCAGCAGCCAAGATCAGGGCAGGGGGCTTTCACCCCTCCACTTT
D: NA; size: NA; J: TRBJ2-1; length: 14; V: TRBV2; CDR3: CASSVVEGRNEQFF; DNA: TGTGCCAGCAGTGTCGTAGAGGGTAGGAATGAGCAGTTCTTC
D: NA; size: NA; J: TRBJ2-6; length: 15; V: TRBV7-2; CDR3: CASSFGSSGANVLTF; DNA: TGTGCCAGCAGCTTCGGTTCGTCTGGGGCCAACGTCCTGACTTTC
D: TRBD2; size: NA; J: TRBJ2-5; length: 15; V: TRBV6-5; CDR3: CASSYLAGGPETQYF; DNA: TGTGCCAGCAGTTACCTGGCGGGGGGGCCAGAGACCCAGTACTTC
D: NA; size: NA; J: TRBJ1-5; length: 13; V: TRBV7-2; CDR3: CASSTRGQQPQHF; DNA: TGTGCCAGCAGCACAAGAGGACAACAGCCCCAGCATTTT
D: TRBD1; size: NA; J: TRBJ2-7; length: 15; V: TRBV4-2; CDR3: CASSLPGQEPYEQYF; DNA: TGTGCCAGCAGCCTACCGGGACAGGAGCCCTACGAGCAGTACTTC
D: NA; size: many; J: TRBJ2-3; length: 14; V: TRBV7-6; CDR3: CASSSGTPSDTQYF; DNA: TGTGCCAGCAGCTCCGGGACTCCTTCAGATACGCAGTATTTT
D: TRBD2; size: few; J: TRBJ2-3; length: 18; V: TRBV7-2; CDR3: CASSLNTSGGTSTDTQYF; DNA: TGTGCCAGCAGCTTAAATACTAGCGGGGGTACTAGCACAGATACGCAGTATTTT
D: TRBD1; size: NA; J: TRBJ2-3; length: 15; V: TRBV12-3/TRBV12-4; CDR3: CASSLGTGGLDTQYF; DNA: TGTGCCAGCAGTTTAGGCACAGGGGGGTTGGATACGCAGTATTTT
D: NA; size: many; J: TRBJ1-1; length: 16; V: TRBV5-6; CDR3: CASSLVRGTTHTEAFF; DNA: TGTGCCAGCAGCTTGGTTCGGGGGACGACGCACACTGAAGCTTTCTTT
D: TRBD2; size: NA; J: TRBJ2-1; length: 14; V: TRBV20-1; CDR3: CSAAGLAGGNEQFF; DNA: TGCAGTGCCGCCGGACTAGCGGGGGGTAATGAGCAGTTCTTC
D: TRBD2; size: NA; J: TRBJ2-7; length: 14; V: TRBV5-1; CDR3: CASRWEGPPYEQYF; DNA: TGCGCCAGCCGGTGGGAGGGCCCCCCCTACGAGCAGTACTTC
D: NA; size: once; J: TRBJ2-1; length: 13; V: TRBV13; CDR3: CASSFGAGNEQFF; DNA: TGTGCCAGCAGCTTCGGGGCTGGCAATGAGCAGTTCTTC
D: NA; size: few; J: TRBJ2-3; length: 15; V: TRBV12-3/TRBV12-4; CDR3: CASSFTVSSTDTQYF; DNA: TGTGCCAGCAGTTTTACAGTGTCTAGCACAGATACGCAGTATTTT
D: NA; size: few; J: TRBJ1-2; length: 12; V: TRBV2; CDR3: CASSEGPNGYTF; DNA: TGTGCCAGCAGTGAGGGGCCTAATGGCTACACCTTC
D: TRBD2; size: NA; J: TRBJ2-3; length: 17; V: TRBV7-9; CDR3: CASSPPTSGGPPDTQYF; DNA: TGTGCCAGCAGCCCGCCGACTAGCGGGGGGCCCCCAGATACGCAGTATTTT
D: NA; size: few; J: TRBJ1-2; length: 15; V: TRBV4-1; CDR3: CASSQGPLTNYGYTF; DNA: TGCGCCAGCAGCCAGGGGCCGCTAACTAACTATGGCTACACCTTC
D: NA; size: NA; J: TRBJ2-7; length: 11; V: TRBV30; CDR3: CAWSVGFEQYF; DNA: TGTGCCTGGAGTGTGGGGTTCGAGCAGTACTTC
D: NA; size: few; J: TRBJ1-2; length: 14; V: TRBV15; CDR3: CATSREVWGLGYTF; DNA: TGTGCCACCAGCAGAGAAGTTTGGGGGCTTGGCTACACCTTC
D: NA; size: few; J: TRBJ2-4; length: 19; V: TRBV5-1; CDR3: CASSLSYRDPFIAKNIQYF; DNA: TGCGCCAGCAGCTTGTCATATAGGGACCCCTTTATAGCCAAAAACATTCAGTACTTC
D: TRBD1; size: NA; J: TRBJ1-1; length: 15; V: TRBV5-1; CDR3: CASSPGTGWHTEAFF; DNA: TGCGCCAGCAGCCCCGGGACAGGGTGGCACACTGAAGCTTTCTTT
D: TRBD1; size: few; J: TRBJ1-6; length: 14; V: TRBV5-1; CDR3: CASSDTGGYSPLHF; DNA: TGCGCCAGCAGTGATACAGGGGGGTATTCACCCCTCCACTTT
D: NA; size: few; J: TRBJ1-2; length: 10; V: TRBV20-1; CDR3: CSARDIGYTF; DNA: TGCAGTGCTAGAGATATTGGCTACACCTTC